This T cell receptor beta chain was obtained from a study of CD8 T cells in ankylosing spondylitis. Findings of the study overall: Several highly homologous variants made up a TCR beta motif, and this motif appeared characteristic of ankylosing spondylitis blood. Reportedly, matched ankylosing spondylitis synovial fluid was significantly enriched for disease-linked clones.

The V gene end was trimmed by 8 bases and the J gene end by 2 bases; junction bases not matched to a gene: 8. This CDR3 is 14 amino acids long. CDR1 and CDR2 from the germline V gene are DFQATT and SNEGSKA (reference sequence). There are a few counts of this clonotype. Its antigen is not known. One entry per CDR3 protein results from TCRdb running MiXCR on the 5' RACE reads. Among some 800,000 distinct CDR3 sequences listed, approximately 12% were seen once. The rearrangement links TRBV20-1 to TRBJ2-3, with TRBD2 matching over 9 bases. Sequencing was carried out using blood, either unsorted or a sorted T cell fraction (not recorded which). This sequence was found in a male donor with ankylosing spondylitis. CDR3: CSSSGGTSTDTQYF. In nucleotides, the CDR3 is TGCAGTTCAAGCGGGGGGACGTCCACAGATACGCAGTATTTT.